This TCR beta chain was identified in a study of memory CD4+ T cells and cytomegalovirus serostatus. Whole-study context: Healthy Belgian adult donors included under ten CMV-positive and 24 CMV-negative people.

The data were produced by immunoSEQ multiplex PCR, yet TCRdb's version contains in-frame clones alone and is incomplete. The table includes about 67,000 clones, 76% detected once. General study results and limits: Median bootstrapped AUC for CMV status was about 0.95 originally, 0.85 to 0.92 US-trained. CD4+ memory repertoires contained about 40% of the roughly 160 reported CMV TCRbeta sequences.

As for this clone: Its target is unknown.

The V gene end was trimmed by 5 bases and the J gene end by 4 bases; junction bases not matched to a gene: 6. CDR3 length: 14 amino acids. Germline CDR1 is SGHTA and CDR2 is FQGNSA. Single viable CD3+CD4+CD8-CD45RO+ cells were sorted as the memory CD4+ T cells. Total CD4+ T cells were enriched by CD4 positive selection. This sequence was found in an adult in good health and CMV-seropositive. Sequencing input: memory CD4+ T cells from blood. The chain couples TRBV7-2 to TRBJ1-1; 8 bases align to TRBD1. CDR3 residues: CASSPWTGTTEAFF. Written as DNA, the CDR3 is TGTGCCAGCAGCCCTTGGACAGGGACCACTGAAGCTTTCTTT.